This entry features one TCR beta chain sequence. The assay was immunoSEQ multiplex PCR, and TCRdb's table has in-frame clones only and misses some. The repertoire holds fewer than 500,000 clones, around 79% seen once, with around 12% in the top ten. The source of the sample is a study of shared clonotypes between healthy human individuals. V dropped 5 bases and J dropped 0 bases, with 13 bases sitting between them. Germline V gene lookup returns CDR1 SQVTM and CDR2 ANQGSEA. The CDR3 spans 14 residues. The origin of this receptor is a woman aged 40 to 50 in good health. Some clones in this sample may be carry-over from other donors' samples. Material for sequencing was PBMCs. The genes are TRBV29-1 and TRBJ1-2; D might be TRBD1 (5 bases). The CDR3 here is CSVSSTVTNYGYTF. Here the CDR3 DNA reads TGCAGCGTTTCCTCGACAGTGACTAACTATGGCTACACCTTC.